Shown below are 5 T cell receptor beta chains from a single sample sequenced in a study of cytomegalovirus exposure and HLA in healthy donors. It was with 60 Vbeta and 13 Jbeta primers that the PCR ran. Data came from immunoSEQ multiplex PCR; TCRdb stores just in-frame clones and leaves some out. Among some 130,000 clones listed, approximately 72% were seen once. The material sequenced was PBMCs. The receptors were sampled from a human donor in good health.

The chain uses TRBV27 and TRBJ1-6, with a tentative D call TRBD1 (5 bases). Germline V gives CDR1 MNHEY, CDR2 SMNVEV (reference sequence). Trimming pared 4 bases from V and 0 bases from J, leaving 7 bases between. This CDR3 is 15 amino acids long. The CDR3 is CASSSTGSYNSPLHF. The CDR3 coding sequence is TGTGCCAGCAGTTCTACAGGCTCCTATAATTCACCCCTCCACTTT.

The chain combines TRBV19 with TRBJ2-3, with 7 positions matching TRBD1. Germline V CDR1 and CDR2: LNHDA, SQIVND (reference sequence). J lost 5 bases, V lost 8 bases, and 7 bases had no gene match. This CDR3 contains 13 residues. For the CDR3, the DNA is TGTGCCAGTGAGGACAGGTTCAGAGATACGCAGTATTTT. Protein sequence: CASEDRFRDTQYF.

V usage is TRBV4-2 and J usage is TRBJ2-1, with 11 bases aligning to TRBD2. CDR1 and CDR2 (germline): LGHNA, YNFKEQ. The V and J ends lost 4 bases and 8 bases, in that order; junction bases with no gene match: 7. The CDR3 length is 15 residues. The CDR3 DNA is TGTGCCAGCAGCCCAACTAGCGGGGGATTCTATGAGCAGTTCTTC. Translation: CASSPTSGGFYEQFF.

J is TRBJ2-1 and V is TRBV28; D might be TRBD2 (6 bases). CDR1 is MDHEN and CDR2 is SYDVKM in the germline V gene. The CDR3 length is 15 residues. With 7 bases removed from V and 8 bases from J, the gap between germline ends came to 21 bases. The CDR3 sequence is CASTPVGSAGYEQFF. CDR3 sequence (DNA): TGTGCCAGCACCCCAGTTGGTAGCGCGGGGTATGAGCAGTTCTTC.

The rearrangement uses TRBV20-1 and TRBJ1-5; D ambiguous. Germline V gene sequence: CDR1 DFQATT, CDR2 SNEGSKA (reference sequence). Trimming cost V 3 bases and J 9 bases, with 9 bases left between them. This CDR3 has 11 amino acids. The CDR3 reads CSAREVGPQHF. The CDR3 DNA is TGCAGTGCTAGGGAGGTGGGGCCCCAGCATTTT.